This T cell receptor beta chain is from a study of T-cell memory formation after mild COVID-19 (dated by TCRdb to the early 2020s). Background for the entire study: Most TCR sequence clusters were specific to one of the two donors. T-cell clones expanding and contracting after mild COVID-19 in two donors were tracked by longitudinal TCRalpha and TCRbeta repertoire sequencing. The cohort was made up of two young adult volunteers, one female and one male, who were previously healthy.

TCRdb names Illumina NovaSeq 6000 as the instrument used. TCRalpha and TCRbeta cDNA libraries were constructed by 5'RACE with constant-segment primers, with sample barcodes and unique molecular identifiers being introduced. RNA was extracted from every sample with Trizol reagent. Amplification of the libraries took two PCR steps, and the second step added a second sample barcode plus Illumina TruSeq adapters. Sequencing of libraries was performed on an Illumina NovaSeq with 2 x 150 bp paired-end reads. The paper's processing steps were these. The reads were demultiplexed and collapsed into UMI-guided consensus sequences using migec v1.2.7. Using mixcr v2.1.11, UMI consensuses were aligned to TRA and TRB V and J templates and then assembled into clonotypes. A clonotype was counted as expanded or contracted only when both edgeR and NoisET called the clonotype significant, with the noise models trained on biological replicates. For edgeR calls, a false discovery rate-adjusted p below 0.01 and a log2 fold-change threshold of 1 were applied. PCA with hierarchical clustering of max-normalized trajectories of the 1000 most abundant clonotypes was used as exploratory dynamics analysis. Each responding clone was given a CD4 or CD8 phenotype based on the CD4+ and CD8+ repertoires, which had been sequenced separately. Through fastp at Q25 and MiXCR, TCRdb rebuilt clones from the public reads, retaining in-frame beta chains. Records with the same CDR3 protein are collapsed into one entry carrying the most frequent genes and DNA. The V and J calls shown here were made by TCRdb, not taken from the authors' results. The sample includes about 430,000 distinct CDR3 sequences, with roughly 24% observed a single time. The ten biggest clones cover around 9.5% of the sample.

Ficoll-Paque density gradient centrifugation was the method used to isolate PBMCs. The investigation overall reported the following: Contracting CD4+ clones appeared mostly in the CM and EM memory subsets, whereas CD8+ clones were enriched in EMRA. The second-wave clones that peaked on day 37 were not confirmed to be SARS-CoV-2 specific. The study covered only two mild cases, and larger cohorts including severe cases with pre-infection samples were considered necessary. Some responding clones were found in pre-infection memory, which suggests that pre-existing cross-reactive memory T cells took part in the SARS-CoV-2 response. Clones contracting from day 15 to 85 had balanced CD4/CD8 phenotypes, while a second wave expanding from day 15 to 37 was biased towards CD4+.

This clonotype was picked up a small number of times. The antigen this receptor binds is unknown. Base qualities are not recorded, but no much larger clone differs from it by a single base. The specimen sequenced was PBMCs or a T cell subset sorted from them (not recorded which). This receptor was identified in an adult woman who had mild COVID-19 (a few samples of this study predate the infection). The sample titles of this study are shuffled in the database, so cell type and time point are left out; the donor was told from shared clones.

CDR3 sequence: CASSPPGVAGHEQYF. The nucleotide sequence reads as follows: TGTGCCAGCAGCCCCCCCGGGGTAGCAGGCCACGAGCAGTACTTC. Here the chain combines TRBV7-6 and TRBJ2-7; D gene: possibly TRBD2, on 5 matching bases. Including the terminal cysteine and phenylalanine, the CDR3 comprises 15 residues. Of the read, only the CDR3 DNA is kept; its 45 bases are in frame from base 1. The germline V gene supplies CDR1 SGHVS and CDR2 FNYEAQ. V lost 5 bases and J lost 5 bases; the stretch between them is 19 bases long.